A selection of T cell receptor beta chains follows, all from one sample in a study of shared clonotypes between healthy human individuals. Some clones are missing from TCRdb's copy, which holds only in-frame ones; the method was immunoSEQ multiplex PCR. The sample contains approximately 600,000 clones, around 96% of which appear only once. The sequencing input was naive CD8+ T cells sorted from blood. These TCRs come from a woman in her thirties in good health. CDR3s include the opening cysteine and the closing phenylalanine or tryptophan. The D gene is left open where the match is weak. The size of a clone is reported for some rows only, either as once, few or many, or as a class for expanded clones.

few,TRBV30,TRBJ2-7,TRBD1,TGTGCCTGGAATCGGGACAGCCTAGAACAGTACTTC,CAWNRDSLEQYF
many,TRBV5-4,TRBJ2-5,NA,TGTGCCAGCAGCCGAGAAGATCAAGAGACCCAGTACTTC,CASSREDQETQYF
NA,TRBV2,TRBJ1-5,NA,TGTGCCAGCAGTGAGGACACAACTTATAGCAATCAGCCCCAGCATTTT,CASSEDTTYSNQPQHF
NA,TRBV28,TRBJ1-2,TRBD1,TGTGCCAGCAGTACCCCGACAGGGCGGAATGGCTACACCTTC,CASSTPTGRNGYTF
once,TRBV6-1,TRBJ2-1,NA,TGTGCCAGCGGGGACCGCAGCTACAATGAGCAGTTCTTC,CASGDRSYNEQFF
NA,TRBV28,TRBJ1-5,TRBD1,TGTGCCAGCAGTACTAGACAGGGCCATCAGCCCCAGCATTTT,CASSTRQGHQPQHF
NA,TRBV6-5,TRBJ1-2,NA,TGTGCCAGCAGTTACTTAAAGGCAGGCCGCATCTATGGCTACACCTTC,CASSYLKAGRIYGYTF
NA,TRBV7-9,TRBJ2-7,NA,TGTGCCAGCAGCTTAAATCACGAGCAGTACTTC,CASSLNHEQYF
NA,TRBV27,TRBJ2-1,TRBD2,TGTGCCAGCAGTCCCGGGACTAGCGGGAGGACCCCCGTGGGGAATGAGCAGTTCTTC,CASSPGTSGRTPVGNEQFF
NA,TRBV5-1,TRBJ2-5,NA,TGCGCCAGCAGCTTTTCGTTCGGGGGACTCCAAGAGACCCAGTACTTC,CASSFSFGGLQETQYF
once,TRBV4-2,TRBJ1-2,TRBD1,TGTGCCAGCAGCTCCCGCGCGACAGGGTCCGGCTACACCTTC,CASSSRATGSGYTF
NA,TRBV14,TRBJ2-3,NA,TGTGCCAGCAGCCAAGAGATATTAGGTCTCGTTTCTTTTCACACAGATACGCAGTATTTT,CASSQEILGLVSFHTDTQYF
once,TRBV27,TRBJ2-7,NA,TGTGCCAGCAGTTTAAGTCAGGGAGGCTACGAGCAGTACTTC,CASSLSQGGYEQYF
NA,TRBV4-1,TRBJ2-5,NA,TGCGCCAGCAGCCAAGTCGGGGGGCGGGAGACCCAGTACTTC,CASSQVGGRETQYF
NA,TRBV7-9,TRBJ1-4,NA,TGTGCCAGCAGGGAGGGACCTGCCAATGAAAAACTGTTTTTT,CASREGPANEKLFF
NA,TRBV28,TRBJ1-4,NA,TGTGCCAGCAGCCTACTAGGCGTAAATGAAAAACTGTTTTTT,CASSLLGVNEKLFF
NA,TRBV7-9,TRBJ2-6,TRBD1,TGTGCCAGCAGCTTAGGGAAGGGGGCGCCTGGGGCCAACGTCCTGACTTTC,CASSLGKGAPGANVLTF
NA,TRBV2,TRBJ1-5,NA,TGTGCCAGCAGTGAAGTGCGGGGGGCGTTCAATCAGCCCCAGCATTTT,CASSEVRGAFNQPQHF
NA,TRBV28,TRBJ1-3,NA,TGTGCCAGCAGTTTATCCAGGATAATACACGGAAACACCATATATTTT,CASSLSRIIHGNTIYF
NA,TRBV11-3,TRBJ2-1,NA,TGTGCCAGCAGTTCGTTAGGGCATGAGCAGTTCTTC,CASSSLGHEQFF
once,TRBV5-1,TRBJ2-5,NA,TGCGCCAGCAGCTTGGACCCTAGAGAGACCCAGTACTTC,CASSLDPRETQYF
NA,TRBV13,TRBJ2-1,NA,TGTGCCAGCAGCTCTCAAGGGCTAGCGTACTACAATGAGCAGTTCTTC,CASSSQGLAYYNEQFF
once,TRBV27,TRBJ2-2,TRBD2,TGTGCCAGCAGTTTAGAGCGGGAGTTCGGCGGGGAGCTGTTTTTT,CASSLEREFGGELFF
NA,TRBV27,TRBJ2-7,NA,TGTGCCAGCAGTTGGTCGGTCGCGCGGGTGTACGAGCAGTACTTC,CASSWSVARVYEQYF
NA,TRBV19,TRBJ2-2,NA,TGTGCCAGTAGTATAGGGACTCGCACCGGGGAGCTGTTTTTT,CASSIGTRTGELFF
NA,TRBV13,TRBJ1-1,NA,TGTGCCAGCAGCTTAGCTGGGTCGGGGAACACTGAAGCTTTCTTT,CASSLAGSGNTEAFF
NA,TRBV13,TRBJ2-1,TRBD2,TGTGCCAGCAGCCCCAGGCTCACGGGGGGGCTCAATGAGCAGTTCTTC,CASSPRLTGGLNEQFF
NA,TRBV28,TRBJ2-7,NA,TGTGCCAGCAGTCTCGGACTATTCGCCTACGAGCAGTACTTC,CASSLGLFAYEQYF
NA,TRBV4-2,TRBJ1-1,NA,TGTGCCAGCAGCCAAGAAGGGGCGGGGAACACTGAAGCTTTCTTT,CASSQEGAGNTEAFF
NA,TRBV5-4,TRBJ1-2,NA,TGTGCCAGCAGCTTGGATGACAGCTTATATGGCTACACCTTC,CASSLDDSLYGYTF
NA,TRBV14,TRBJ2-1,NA,TGTGCCAGCAGCCAACCTAGCGAGGTCGACTACAATGAGCAGTTCTTC,CASSQPSEVDYNEQFF
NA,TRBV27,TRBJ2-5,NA,TGTGCCAGCAGTTTATTAGGGGGAGAAGAGACCCAGTACTTC,CASSLLGGEETQYF
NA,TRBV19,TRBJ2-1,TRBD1,TGTGCCAGTACCCTAAGAGGACAGGGGGTCTACAATGAGCAGTTCTTC,CASTLRGQGVYNEQFF
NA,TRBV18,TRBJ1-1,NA,TGTGCCAGCTCACCATGGGCGACAGAGCTGAACACTGAAGCTTTCTTT,CASSPWATELNTEAFF
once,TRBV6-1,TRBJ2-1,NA,TGTGCCAGCAGCGATGGCACAGGGTTCGATGAGCAGTTCTTC,CASSDGTGFDEQFF
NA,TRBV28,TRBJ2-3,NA,TGTGCCAGCAGGGACACCGTGGACACCCGCACAGATACGCAGTATTTT,CASRDTVDTRTDTQYF
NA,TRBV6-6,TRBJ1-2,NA,TGTGCCAGCAGTGACCTCAGGAGGGAGAACTATGGCTACACCTTC,CASSDLRRENYGYTF
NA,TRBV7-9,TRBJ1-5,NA,TGTGCCAGCAGCTTAGCGCTAGGAGATCAGCCCCAGCATTTT,CASSLALGDQPQHF
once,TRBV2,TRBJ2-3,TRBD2,TGTGCCAGCAGTGATTTTGCCCTAGCGGGAGTGTCTGATACGCAGTATTTT,CASSDFALAGVSDTQYF
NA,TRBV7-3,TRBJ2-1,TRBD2,TGTGCCAGCAGAACAACTAGCGGGCACAATGAGCAGTTCTTC,CASRTTSGHNEQFF
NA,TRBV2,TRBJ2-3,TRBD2,TGTGCCAGCAGCAACGACTTAGCGGGAGTGGCAGATACGCAGTATTTT,CASSNDLAGVADTQYF
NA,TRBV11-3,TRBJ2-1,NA,TGTGCCAGCAGCCTCACACACAATGAGCAGTTCTTC,CASSLTHNEQFF
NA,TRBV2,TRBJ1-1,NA,TGTGCCAGCATGGGGGGGGGCGGCACTGAAGCTTTCTTT,CASMGGGGTEAFF
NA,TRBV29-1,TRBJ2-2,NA,TGCAGCGTTGCGCTACCGAACACCGGGGAGCTGTTTTTT,CSVALPNTGELFF
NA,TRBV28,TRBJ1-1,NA,TGTGCCAGCAGTTCTGGTTTTGAAGCTTTCTTT,CASSSGFEAFF
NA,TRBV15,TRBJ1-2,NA,TGTGCCACCAGCGGAGCAGGCAGGGATCGGGATGGCTACACCTTC,CATSGAGRDRDGYTF
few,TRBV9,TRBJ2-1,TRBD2,TGTGCCAGCAGCGTAGGGCTAGCGGAGTACAATGAGCAGTTCTTC,CASSVGLAEYNEQFF
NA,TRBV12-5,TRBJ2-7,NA,TGTGCTAGTGCCTTAGGTCGGGAGAGCGGTTACGAGCAGTACTTC,CASALGRESGYEQYF
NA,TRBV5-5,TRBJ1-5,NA,TGTGCCAGCAGCTTGTTGGAGGAGAATCAGCCCCAGCATTTT,CASSLLEENQPQHF
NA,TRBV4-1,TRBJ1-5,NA,TGCGCCAGCAGCCAAGATAACGTCCAGACCAATCAGCCCCAGCATTTT,CASSQDNVQTNQPQHF
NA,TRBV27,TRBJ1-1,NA,TGTGCCAGCAGTTTTGGGACATCTTCTGAAGCTTTCTTT,CASSFGTSSEAFF
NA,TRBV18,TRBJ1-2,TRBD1,TGTGCCAGCTCACCCCTGGTGGCAGGGGGCAACTATGGCTACACCTTC,CASSPLVAGGNYGYTF
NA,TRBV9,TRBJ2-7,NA,TGTGCCAGCAGCGTTGGGGCTGGGACCTACGAGCAGTACTTC,CASSVGAGTYEQYF
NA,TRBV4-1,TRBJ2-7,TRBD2,TGCGCCAGCAGCCAGGAGACTAGCGGGAGGAGGCTTCTGTCCTACGAGCAGTACTTC,CASSQETSGRRLLSYEQYF
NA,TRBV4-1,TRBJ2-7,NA,TGCGCCAGCAGCCAAGATCTAAGGGGTCTCTACGAGCAGTACTTC,CASSQDLRGLYEQYF
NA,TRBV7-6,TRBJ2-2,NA,TGTGCCAGCAGCTTATTACCCACCGGGGAGCTGTTTTTT,CASSLLPTGELFF
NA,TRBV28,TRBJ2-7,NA,TGTGCCAGCAGCACAGGGAGAAGGTCTGTCTACGAGCAGTACTTC,CASSTGRRSVYEQYF